These 5 T cell receptor beta chains were all obtained from the same sample, sequenced in a study of neurological immune-mediated disorders. TCRdb re-analysed the 5' RACE reads in MiXCR, keeping a single row per CDR3 protein. The sample lists about 62,000 distinct CDR3 sequences; roughly 3.5% were seen once. Sequences were obtained from PBMCs. These receptor sequences come from a woman in her forties or fifties with multiple sclerosis.

This clonotype was seen many times. The chain recombines TRBV15 with TRBJ1-1; D possibly corresponds to TRBD1 (6 bases). CDR3 length: 16 amino acids. CDR1 is LNHNV, CDR2 YYDKDF, per germline (reference sequence). The V end lost 0 bases, the J end lost 5 bases, and 16 bases lay between the germline ends. Here the CDR3 DNA reads TGTGCCACCAGCAGAGATGGGGCAGGGGAAAGAACTGAAGCTTTCTTT. It codes for CATSRDGAGERTEAFF. The full variable domain, its missing parts supplied by reference TRBV15 and TRBJ1-1, is DAMVIQNPRYQVTQFGKPVTLSCSQTLNHNVMYWYQQKSSQAPKLLFHYYDKDFNNEADTPDNFQSRRPNTSFCFLDIRSPGLGDTAMYLCATSRDGAGERTEAFFGQGTRLTVV.

The rearrangement links TRBV12-3 or TRBV12-4 to TRBJ1-1; no definite D call. The CDR3 totals 14 residues. Trimming took off 4 bases at V and 5 bases at J, with 14 bases between the two ends. CDR3 region: CASSYGRFGTEAFF. In DNA form, the CDR3 reads TGTGCCAGCAGTTACGGCCGGTTTGGGACTGAAGCTTTCTTT.

Many counts were recorded for this clonotype. This chain joins TRBV12-3 or TRBV12-4 and TRBJ2-7; the match to TRBD1 covers 10 bases. The V gene end was trimmed by 7 bases and the J gene end by 3 bases; junction bases not matched to a gene: 9. The length of the CDR3 is 15 residues. CDR3 sequence reads: CASTLSGTGVYEQYF. CDR3 bases: TGTGCCAGCACCCTCTCCGGGACAGGGGTCTACGAGCAGTACTTC.

This clonotype has ten or more counts. This chain links TRBV20-1 with TRBJ2-3; TRBD2 aligns across 13 bases. J gave up 0 bases and V 2 bases, and 11 bases lay outside the gene matches. The CDR3 length is 19 residues. The V gene's germline CDR1 is DFQATT and CDR2 SNEGSKA (reference sequence). CDR3: CSARRLRLAGGSSTDTQYF. The CDR3 DNA sequence: TGCAGTGCTAGACGACTCCGACTAGCGGGAGGTTCTAGCACAGATACGCAGTATTTT.

In this sample, this clonotype turned up many times. The CDR3 spells CASSLGLYNEQFF. The CDR3 nucleotides read TGTGCCAGCAGCTTAGGGCTCTACAATGAGCAGTTCTTC. The rearrangement uses TRBV11-2 and TRBJ2-1; D unclear. V was clipped by 1 base and J by 3 bases, with 4 bases between them. The V gene's germline CDR1 is SGHAT and CDR2 FQNNGV. This CDR3 has 13 amino acids.